A selection of T cell receptor beta chains follows, all from one sample in a study of regulatory T cells in long-lasting Graves disease. TCRdb analysed the multiplex PCR reads with MiXCR anew, one entry per CDR3 protein. There are a few hundred thousand distinct CDR3 sequences in the sample; about 19% occur only once, and 10% to 15% lies in the top ten. This sample was shared with a second study, whose subject was T cells in Graves' hyperthyroidism and ophthalmopathy.

Sequencing was performed on peripheral blood mononuclear cells (PBMCs), taken at new diagnosis, from a patient treated with antithyroid drugs. The source of these receptors is a woman between 25 and 40 years old with Graves disease. CDR3s include the opening cysteine and the closing phenylalanine or tryptophan. A D gene is named only where the DNA matches it firmly. Where a row states a size, it is once, few, many or the class of an expanded clone; other rows omit it.

many | TRBJ2-2 | - | TRBV30 | CAWRTGGNTGELFF | TGTGCCTGGAGGACAGGCGGGAACACCGGGGAGCTGTTTTTT
- | TRBJ2-3 | - | TRBV9 | CASSGGPPGTDTQYF | TGTGCCAGCAGCGGGGGGCCTCCAGGGACAGATACGCAGTATTTT
many | TRBJ1-2 | - | TRBV3-1 | CASSPPTRLYGYTF | TGTGCCAGCAGCCCTCCCACGAGGCTCTATGGCTACACCTTC
many | TRBJ1-1 | TRBD1 | TRBV6-1 | CASGRQGGTEAFF | TGTGCCAGCGGCCGACAGGGGGGGACTGAAGCTTTCTTT
many | TRBJ1-1 | - | TRBV29-1 | CSVEIYTEAFF | TGCAGCGTTGAAATTTACACTGAAGCTTTCTTT
many | TRBJ1-6 | TRBD1 | TRBV6-5 | CASSYAGTGPNSPLHF | TGTGCCAGCAGTTACGCCGGGACAGGGCCTAATTCACCCCTCCACTTT
many | TRBJ1-5 | - | TRBV7-2 | CASSLVGTQNQPQHF | TGTGCCAGCAGCTTGGTCGGGACCCAAAATCAGCCCCAGCATTTT
many | TRBJ1-2 | TRBD1 | TRBV2 | CASRDRDSYGYTF | TGTGCCAGCCGGGACAGGGACAGCTATGGCTACACCTTC
many | TRBJ1-6 | TRBD1 | TRBV12-3/TRBV12-4 | CASSPQGTGRSPLHF | TGTGCCAGCAGTCCACAAGGGACAGGGAGATCACCCCTCCACTTT
many | TRBJ1-1 | - | TRBV28 | CASSLSGSRNTEAFF | TGTGCCAGCAGTTTAAGCGGCAGCCGGAACACTGAAGCTTTCTTT
once | TRBJ2-1 | TRBD2 | TRBV9 | CASSVGASGGGNEQFF | TGTGCCAGCAGCGTAGGGGCTAGCGGGGGGGGGAATGAGCAGTTCTTC
few | TRBJ1-6 | - | TRBV5-5 | CASSTQWQGKGSPLHF | TGTGCCAGCAGCACCCAGTGGCAGGGAAAGGGTTCACCCCTCCACTTT
- | TRBJ2-3 | - | TRBV4-2 | CASSQERGRDTQYF | TGTGCCAGCAGCCAAGAAAGGGGCAGAGATACGCAGTATTTT
many | TRBJ1-2 | - | TRBV18 | CASSPFGAVLNYGYTF | TGTGCCAGCTCACCATTTGGGGCAGTCTTGAACTATGGCTACACCTTC
many | TRBJ2-7 | - | TRBV7-9 | CASSFLSYEQYF | TGTGCCAGCAGCTTCCTTTCTTACGAGCAGTACTTC
many | TRBJ1-1 | - | TRBV20-1 | CSARDVGKGGLNTEAFF | TGCAGTGCTAGAGATGTTGGGAAGGGGGGACTAAACACTGAAGCTTTCTTT
many | TRBJ1-2 | - | TRBV28 | CASSLRVLYGYTF | TGTGCCAGCAGTTTAAGAGTTCTCTATGGCTACACCTTC
many | TRBJ2-7 | TRBD1 | TRBV3-1 | CASSPLPPGQGASSYEQYF | TGTGCCAGCAGCCCCCTCCCCCCGGGACAGGGGGCAAGCTCCTACGAGCAGTACTTC
- | TRBJ1-1 | - | TRBV6-2/TRBV6-3 | CASSYGSFVTEAFF | TGTGCCAGCAGTTATGGATCGTTTGTGACTGAAGCTTTCTTT
many | TRBJ2-1 | - | TRBV30 | CAWLGVGEGSNNEQFF | TGTGCCTGGCTGGGAGTCGGGGAAGGGAGCAACAATGAGCAGTTCTTC
many | TRBJ1-2 | - | TRBV11-2 | CASSLGQYYGYTF | TGTGCCAGCAGCTTAGGACAGTACTATGGCTACACCTTC
- | TRBJ2-2 | - | TRBV27 | CASSLRRPGVTGELFF | TGTGCCAGCAGTCTCCGGCGTCCGGGTGTCACCGGGGAGCTGTTTTTT
- | TRBJ2-1 | TRBD2 | TRBV2 | CASSEAVLAGALGDNEQFF | TGTGCCAGCAGTGAAGCTGTACTAGCGGGGGCCCTGGGGGACAATGAGCAGTTCTTC
few | TRBJ1-3 | TRBD1 | TRBV5-1 | CASSLGGQGRIGNTIYF | TGCGCCAGCAGCTTGGGGGGACAGGGAAGGATCGGAAACACCATATATTTT
many | TRBJ1-2 | - | TRBV20-1 | CSAYSLYGYTF | TGCAGTGCATACAGCCTCTATGGCTACACCTTC
- | TRBJ2-1 | - | TRBV7-3 | CASSLTPPYNEQFF | TGTGCCAGCAGCTTAACCCCCCCTTACAATGAGCAGTTCTTC
many | TRBJ2-7 | TRBD1 | TRBV11-2 | CASSSDRSPPEQYF | TGTGCCAGCAGCTCGGACAGGTCCCCCCCCGAGCAGTACTTC
many | TRBJ1-5 | TRBD1 | TRBV19 | CASSIKTGAISQPQHF | TGTGCCAGTAGTATAAAGACAGGGGCCATATCACAGCCCCAGCATTTT
many | TRBJ2-7 | - | TRBV7-9 | CASSLGSNEQYF | TGTGCCAGCAGCTTAGGCAGCAACGAGCAGTACTTC
many | TRBJ1-4 | - | TRBV10-1 | CASSESGDLRGKLFF | TGCGCCAGCAGTGAGTCGGGTGACTTACGTGGAAAACTGTTTTTT
many | TRBJ2-7 | - | TRBV11-2 | CASSLGTDAYEQYF | TGTGCCAGCAGCCTAGGGACGGACGCCTACGAGCAGTACTTC
many | TRBJ1-1 | - | TRBV5-4 | CASRPGIYTEAFF | TGTGCCAGCAGGCCGGGAATTTACACTGAAGCTTTCTTT
- | TRBJ2-3 | TRBD2 | TRBV28 | CASSYVLGTSGGELYF | TGTGCCAGCAGTTACGTCCTGGGGACTAGCGGGGGGGAGTTGTATTTT
- | TRBJ2-1 | - | TRBV28 | CASSLRAGQYNEQFF | TGTGCCAGCAGTTTAAGGGCGGGGCAATACAATGAGCAGTTCTTC
- | TRBJ2-5 | TRBD1 | TRBV20-1 | CSAGNRGRGETQYF | TGCAGTGCTGGTAACAGGGGGCGTGGAGAGACCCAGTACTTC
many | TRBJ2-1 | - | TRBV7-2 | CASSRHSVSSYNEQFF | TGTGCCAGCAGCCGCCATAGCGTCAGCTCCTACAATGAGCAGTTCTTC
many | TRBJ2-2 | - | TRBV20-1 | CSARVPGRGNTGELFF | TGCAGTGCTAGAGTCCCGGGGAGAGGGAACACCGGGGAGCTGTTTTTT
- | TRBJ1-5 | - | TRBV6-1 | CASSERRSNGNQPQHF | TGTGCCAGCAGTGAGCGCAGGTCCAACGGCAATCAGCCCCAGCATTTT
- | TRBJ2-1 | TRBD2 | TRBV6-2/TRBV6-3 | CASKEAGVGSYNEQFF | TGTGCCAGCAAGGAGGCGGGGGTGGGCTCCTACAATGAGCAGTTCTTC
many | TRBJ1-6 | - | TRBV9 | CASNGGVSNSPLHF | TGTGCCAGCAATGGGGGTGTGAGTAATTCACCCCTCCACTTT
many | TRBJ1-1 | TRBD1 | TRBV12-3/TRBV12-4 | CASNRAPRTGTGGFEAFF | TGTGCCAGCAATCGGGCCCCGAGAACCGGGACAGGGGGCTTTGAAGCTTTCTTT
many | TRBJ2-2 | - | TRBV12-3/TRBV12-4 | CASSFGRHSNTGELFF | TGTGCCAGCAGTTTCGGTAGGCACTCGAACACCGGGGAGCTGTTTTTT